The sequence of this T cell receptor beta chain was determined in a study of blood T cells in healthy people across ages. Germline trimming cut 2 bases from V and 3 bases from J; bases unmatched to any gene: 8. In germline, CDR1 is SGHTA, CDR2 FQGNSA. The CDR3 runs to 18 residues. A few counts support this clonotype. Sample-barcoded 5' priming and a J-beta primer mix drove a second PCR of roughly 6 to 12 cycles. TCRdb passed the 5' RACE reads through MiXCR, listing each CDR3 protein once. The table shows about 730,000 distinct CDR3 sequences, with approximately 39% occurring only once. The chain uses TRBV7-2 and TRBJ2-3; TRBD2 matches at 13 bases. Specimen: blood. The receptor was isolated from an older woman in good health. The CDR3 region is CASSLLLAGGPGTDTQYF. DNA for the CDR3: TGTGCCAGCAGCTTATTACTAGCGGGAGGGCCGGGGACAGATACGCAGTATTTT.